This T cell receptor (beta chain) was identified in a study of blood T cells in healthy people across ages. This CDR3 is 17 amino acids long. The V gene lost 6 bases and the J gene lost 5 bases, with 25 bases spanning the gap. Through a sample-barcoded 5' primer and a J-beta primer mix, a second PCR was run for 7 to 11 cycles. TCRdb re-analysed the 5' RACE reads in MiXCR, keeping a single row per CDR3 protein. The sample lists approximately 940,000 distinct CDR3 sequences, roughly 48% occurring once. J is TRBJ1-2 and V is TRBV12-3 or TRBV12-4; the D gene is possibly TRBD1 (6 bases). The sequencing sample was made of blood. The sequence derives from a man between 25 and 39 years old in good health. The CDR3 loop is CASSLNQWGAISYGYTF. CDR3 sequence (DNA): TGTGCCAGCAGCCTGAATCAGTGGGGGGCGATCTCTTATGGCTACACCTTC.